This TCR beta chain was recorded in a study of beta chain features in type 1 diabetes. The entirety of the isolated RNA underwent reverse transcription, so expressed TCRB transcripts were sequenced. Using immunoSEQ multiplex PCR, the repertoire was profiled, and TCRdb retains in-frame clones only, with some absent. Among some 900,000 clones, about a sixth were seen once, and the ten largest hold 0.02% to 0.03%. This clone was counted a few times. Antigen specificity is unknown. Findings and caveats of the study: Researchers reported that naive, central memory and Treg TCRB repertoires appeared more similar in patients than in healthy donors.

Germline loops: CDR1 SGHTA, CDR2 FQGNSA. The CDR3 has 14 amino acids. Deletions cut 5 bases from V and 4 bases from J, with 12 bases between. This clonotype was obtained from a woman younger than 35 in good health. The rearrangement links TRBV7-2 to TRBJ2-1; D not resolved. The sequencing sample was made of naive CD4+ T cells from blood. CDR3 sequence: CASSPLRGYNEQFF. Here the CDR3 DNA reads TGTGCCAGCAGCCCACTTCGTGGGTACAATGAGCAGTTCTTC.